Listed here are 18 T cell receptor beta chains from one sample, sequenced in a study of regulatory T cells in long-lasting Graves disease. Time point: newly diagnosed GD, antithyroid drugs for less than 3 months. Extracted PBMC RNA gave rise to the TCR library. For TCR beta, libraries came from iRepertoire HTBI primers and Arm-PCR of CDR3 regions. TCRdb re-called the multiplex PCR reads with MiXCR, one entry per CDR3 protein. The top ten hold 9.5% to 12% of the sample, which has some 450,000 distinct CDR3 sequences, about a sixth seen once. In addition, the sample was reused for a study of T cells in Graves' hyperthyroidism and ophthalmopathy.

The sample was peripheral blood mononuclear cells (PBMCs), taken at new diagnosis, from a patient treated with antithyroid drugs. Receptor source: a woman aged 30 to 39 with Graves disease.

This clonotype was counted ten times or more. The CDR3 carries no conserved terminal phenylalanine or tryptophan, so it likely arises from a read error. This chain links TRBV5-1 with TRBJ1-1; D is perhaps TRBD1 (6 bases). Germline CDR1 SGHRS, CDR2 YFSETQ. V was pared by 6 bases and J by 1 base, with 13 bases between. This CDR3 is built from 14 residues. CDR3 sequence: CASKAGHTNTEAFL. Here the CDR3 DNA reads TGCGCCAGCAAAGCGGGACATACGAACACTGAAGCTTTCCTT.

This clonotype was observed many times. V gene TRBV6-2 or TRBV6-3 combines with J gene TRBJ2-7; 8 positions match TRBD2. J was trimmed by 2 bases and V by 4 bases; bases with no gene match: 4. In germline, CDR1 is MNHEY, CDR2 SVGEGT. The CDR3 has 14 residues. The CDR3: CASSSPTSAYEQYF. In nucleotides, the CDR3 is TGTGCCAGCAGTTCCCCGACTAGCGCCTACGAGCAGTACTTC.

The chain employs TRBV7-2 and TRBJ1-5, with 9 nucleotides matching TRBD1. The germline V gene encodes CDR1 SGHTA and CDR2 FQGNSA. The CDR3 extends over 16 amino acids. V shed 2 bases and J 4 bases; nucleotides not matched to a gene: 6. For the CDR3, the DNA is TGTGCCAGCAGCTTAACCGGGACAGGGAATAATCAGCCCCAGCATTTT. This encodes CASSLTGTGNNQPQHF.

This clonotype was picked up many times. J is TRBJ1-1 and V is TRBV14; a possible D gene is TRBD1 (6 bases). Germline assignment: CDR1 SGHDN and CDR2 FVKESK. The CDR3 is 16 amino acids. Deletions cut 0 bases from V and 0 bases from J, with 11 bases between. The chain's CDR3 is CASSQDLGQMNTEAFF. The CDR3 nucleotides read TGTGCCAGCAGCCAAGACCTCGGACAGATGAACACTGAAGCTTTCTTT.

This clonotype was seen ten or more times. J is TRBJ2-1 and V is TRBV7-2; 10 bases are a match to TRBD2. Losses at the gene ends were 5 bases for V and 0 bases for J; bases not matched to a gene: 10. The germline gives CDR1 SGHTA, CDR2 FQGNSA. The CDR3 has 18 residues. CDR3 nucleotides: TGTGCCAGCAGCCTGAGACTAGCGGGCACCACCTCCTACAATGAGCAGTTCTTC. Translating it yields CASSLRLAGTTSYNEQFF.

This clonotype occurred many times. The V gene is TRBV30, the J gene TRBJ1-1; D is uncertain. The CDR3 runs 14 residues. V lost 0 bases, J lost 6 bases, and 14 bases lay in between. From germline, CDR1 is GTSNPN and CDR2 SVGIG (reference sequence). Here the CDR3 DNA reads TGTGCCTGGAGTGTAAACGGGGAGAAGGCTGAAGCTTTCTTT. This encodes CAWSVNGEKAEAFF.

This chain links TRBV28 with TRBJ1-2; D remains ambiguous. V lost 1 base, J lost 4 bases, and 7 bases lay in between. CDR3 length equals 13 residues. Germline lookup yields CDR1 MDHEN and CDR2 SYDVKM. The DNA of the CDR3 is TGTGCCAGCAGTTTATCGGCAGCCTATGGCTACACCTTC. The encoded protein is CASSLSAAYGYTF.

This clonotype appeared a few times. The rearrangement joins TRBV18 to TRBJ2-5; D not resolved. CDR1 is KGHSH, CDR2 LQKENI, per germline. Trimming pared 4 bases from V and 0 bases from J, leaving 15 bases between. This CDR3 region has 16 residues. The CDR3 region is CASSRPQIGYQETQYF. CDR3 in DNA: TGTGCCAGCTCACGACCCCAAATCGGGTACCAAGAGACCCAGTACTTC.

This clonotype was detected many times. In DNA form, the CDR3 reads TGTGCCAGCAGTTCCGGGACAGGCAACAATCAGCCCCAGCATTTT. Translated, it gives CASSSGTGNNQPQHF. V is TRBV12-3 or TRBV12-4 and J is TRBJ1-5; 8 nucleotides match TRBD1. The CDR3 has 15 residues. The J segment lost 3 bases and the V segment lost 4 bases, leaving 5 bases of the junction unmatched.

This clonotype was detected many times. J is TRBJ2-2 and V is TRBV7-9; no firm D call. Deletions cut 6 bases from V and 7 bases from J, with 9 bases between. CDR1 and CDR2 (germline): SEHNR, FQNEAQ (reference sequence). The CDR3 covers 12 residues. In nucleotides, the CDR3 is TGTGCCAGCAGGTTTCCGCTCGGGGAGCTGTTTTTT. Its translation: CASRFPLGELFF.

This clonotype was counted many times. The V gene is TRBV6-9, the J gene TRBJ2-3; a possible D gene is TRBD1 (6 bases). This CDR3 is built from 16 residues. V lost 4 bases and J lost 2, with 16 bases in between. The V gene's germline CDR1 is MNHGY and CDR2 SVAAGI. For the CDR3, the DNA is TGTGCCAGCAGTTTCCCCCCGGGACAACTCACAGATACGCAGTATTTT. This encodes CASSFPPGQLTDTQYF.

The table lists this clonotype with many counts. The junction departs from the called germline gene at one end, perhaps through a read error. This chain links TRBV10-3 with TRBJ2-7; D gene uncertain. Germline-derived CDR1 and CDR2 are ENHRY and SYGVKD. The CDR3 has 11 amino acids. The CDR3 region has the DNA TGTGCCATCGGTGACAACTACGAGCAGTACTTC. It codes for CAIGDNYEQYF.

Many counts were recorded for this clonotype. The rearrangement uses TRBV7-9 and TRBJ2-5; D may be TRBD1 (6 bases). Germline values: CDR1 SEHNR, CDR2 FQNEAQ (reference sequence). The CDR3 loop spans 14 amino acids. Trimming shortened V by 5 bases and J by 2 bases, and 12 bases separated the two germline ends. CDR3 sequence: CASSLGQYQETQYF. The DNA for the CDR3 is TGTGCCAGCAGCCTTGGACAGTATCAAGAGACCCAGTACTTC.

The chain combines TRBV29-1 with TRBJ2-1; 8 positions match TRBD1. The trim removed 5 bases at V and 4 bases at J, leaving 7 bases unmatched. The V gene's germline CDR1 is SQVTM and CDR2 ANQGSEA. The CDR3 spans 14 residues. Here the CDR3 reads CSVSDRDPYNEQFF. In DNA, the CDR3 is TGCAGCGTTTCGGACAGGGACCCTTACAATGAGCAGTTCTTC.

This clonotype was found many times. The genes are TRBV2 and TRBJ2-7, with D tentatively TRBD1 (6 bases). From germline, CDR1 is SNHLY and CDR2 FYNNEI. This CDR3 spans 13 amino acids. Between the trimmed V and J ends, which lost 2 bases and 7 bases, there was a span of 12 bases. This CDR3 is CASSETRGWEQYF. CDR3 nucleotide sequence: TGTGCCAGCAGTGAAACCAGGGGATGGGAGCAGTACTTC.

This clonotype has a count of ten or more. The chain is built from TRBV7-2 and TRBJ2-3; 15 bases agree with TRBD2. Germline lookup yields CDR1 SGHTA and CDR2 FQGNSA. CDR3 length: 19 residues. Unmatched junction bases numbered 8, after V lost 4 bases and J lost 0 bases. CDR3 region: CASSSVPGLAGGSTDTQYF. For the CDR3, the DNA is TGTGCCAGCAGCTCCGTCCCGGGACTAGCGGGAGGAAGCACAGATACGCAGTATTTT.

This clonotype was seen a handful of times. This chain connects TRBV30 to TRBJ2-1; TRBD2 agrees at 13 bases. J lost 1 base, V lost 3 bases, and 3 bases had no gene match. Germline CDR1 and CDR2: GTSNPN and SVGIG (reference sequence). This CDR3 region has 16 residues. The CDR3 reads CAWSPLAGGSYNEQFF. CDR3 sequence (DNA): TGTGCCTGGAGCCCACTAGCGGGAGGGTCCTACAATGAGCAGTTCTTC.

The chain carries TRBV30 and TRBJ2-3, with a possible D match to TRBD1 (6 bases). V dropped 4 bases and J dropped 2 bases, with 37 bases sitting between them. CDR3 size: 22 residues. Germline values: CDR1 GTSNPN, CDR2 SVGIG (reference sequence). CDR3 nucleotide sequence: TGTGCCTGGATTAGGACAGTCCCATCTCGTTGGTGCCTTCTCGAAACCACAGATACGCAGTATTTT. Its protein product is CAWIRTVPSRWCLLETTDTQYF.